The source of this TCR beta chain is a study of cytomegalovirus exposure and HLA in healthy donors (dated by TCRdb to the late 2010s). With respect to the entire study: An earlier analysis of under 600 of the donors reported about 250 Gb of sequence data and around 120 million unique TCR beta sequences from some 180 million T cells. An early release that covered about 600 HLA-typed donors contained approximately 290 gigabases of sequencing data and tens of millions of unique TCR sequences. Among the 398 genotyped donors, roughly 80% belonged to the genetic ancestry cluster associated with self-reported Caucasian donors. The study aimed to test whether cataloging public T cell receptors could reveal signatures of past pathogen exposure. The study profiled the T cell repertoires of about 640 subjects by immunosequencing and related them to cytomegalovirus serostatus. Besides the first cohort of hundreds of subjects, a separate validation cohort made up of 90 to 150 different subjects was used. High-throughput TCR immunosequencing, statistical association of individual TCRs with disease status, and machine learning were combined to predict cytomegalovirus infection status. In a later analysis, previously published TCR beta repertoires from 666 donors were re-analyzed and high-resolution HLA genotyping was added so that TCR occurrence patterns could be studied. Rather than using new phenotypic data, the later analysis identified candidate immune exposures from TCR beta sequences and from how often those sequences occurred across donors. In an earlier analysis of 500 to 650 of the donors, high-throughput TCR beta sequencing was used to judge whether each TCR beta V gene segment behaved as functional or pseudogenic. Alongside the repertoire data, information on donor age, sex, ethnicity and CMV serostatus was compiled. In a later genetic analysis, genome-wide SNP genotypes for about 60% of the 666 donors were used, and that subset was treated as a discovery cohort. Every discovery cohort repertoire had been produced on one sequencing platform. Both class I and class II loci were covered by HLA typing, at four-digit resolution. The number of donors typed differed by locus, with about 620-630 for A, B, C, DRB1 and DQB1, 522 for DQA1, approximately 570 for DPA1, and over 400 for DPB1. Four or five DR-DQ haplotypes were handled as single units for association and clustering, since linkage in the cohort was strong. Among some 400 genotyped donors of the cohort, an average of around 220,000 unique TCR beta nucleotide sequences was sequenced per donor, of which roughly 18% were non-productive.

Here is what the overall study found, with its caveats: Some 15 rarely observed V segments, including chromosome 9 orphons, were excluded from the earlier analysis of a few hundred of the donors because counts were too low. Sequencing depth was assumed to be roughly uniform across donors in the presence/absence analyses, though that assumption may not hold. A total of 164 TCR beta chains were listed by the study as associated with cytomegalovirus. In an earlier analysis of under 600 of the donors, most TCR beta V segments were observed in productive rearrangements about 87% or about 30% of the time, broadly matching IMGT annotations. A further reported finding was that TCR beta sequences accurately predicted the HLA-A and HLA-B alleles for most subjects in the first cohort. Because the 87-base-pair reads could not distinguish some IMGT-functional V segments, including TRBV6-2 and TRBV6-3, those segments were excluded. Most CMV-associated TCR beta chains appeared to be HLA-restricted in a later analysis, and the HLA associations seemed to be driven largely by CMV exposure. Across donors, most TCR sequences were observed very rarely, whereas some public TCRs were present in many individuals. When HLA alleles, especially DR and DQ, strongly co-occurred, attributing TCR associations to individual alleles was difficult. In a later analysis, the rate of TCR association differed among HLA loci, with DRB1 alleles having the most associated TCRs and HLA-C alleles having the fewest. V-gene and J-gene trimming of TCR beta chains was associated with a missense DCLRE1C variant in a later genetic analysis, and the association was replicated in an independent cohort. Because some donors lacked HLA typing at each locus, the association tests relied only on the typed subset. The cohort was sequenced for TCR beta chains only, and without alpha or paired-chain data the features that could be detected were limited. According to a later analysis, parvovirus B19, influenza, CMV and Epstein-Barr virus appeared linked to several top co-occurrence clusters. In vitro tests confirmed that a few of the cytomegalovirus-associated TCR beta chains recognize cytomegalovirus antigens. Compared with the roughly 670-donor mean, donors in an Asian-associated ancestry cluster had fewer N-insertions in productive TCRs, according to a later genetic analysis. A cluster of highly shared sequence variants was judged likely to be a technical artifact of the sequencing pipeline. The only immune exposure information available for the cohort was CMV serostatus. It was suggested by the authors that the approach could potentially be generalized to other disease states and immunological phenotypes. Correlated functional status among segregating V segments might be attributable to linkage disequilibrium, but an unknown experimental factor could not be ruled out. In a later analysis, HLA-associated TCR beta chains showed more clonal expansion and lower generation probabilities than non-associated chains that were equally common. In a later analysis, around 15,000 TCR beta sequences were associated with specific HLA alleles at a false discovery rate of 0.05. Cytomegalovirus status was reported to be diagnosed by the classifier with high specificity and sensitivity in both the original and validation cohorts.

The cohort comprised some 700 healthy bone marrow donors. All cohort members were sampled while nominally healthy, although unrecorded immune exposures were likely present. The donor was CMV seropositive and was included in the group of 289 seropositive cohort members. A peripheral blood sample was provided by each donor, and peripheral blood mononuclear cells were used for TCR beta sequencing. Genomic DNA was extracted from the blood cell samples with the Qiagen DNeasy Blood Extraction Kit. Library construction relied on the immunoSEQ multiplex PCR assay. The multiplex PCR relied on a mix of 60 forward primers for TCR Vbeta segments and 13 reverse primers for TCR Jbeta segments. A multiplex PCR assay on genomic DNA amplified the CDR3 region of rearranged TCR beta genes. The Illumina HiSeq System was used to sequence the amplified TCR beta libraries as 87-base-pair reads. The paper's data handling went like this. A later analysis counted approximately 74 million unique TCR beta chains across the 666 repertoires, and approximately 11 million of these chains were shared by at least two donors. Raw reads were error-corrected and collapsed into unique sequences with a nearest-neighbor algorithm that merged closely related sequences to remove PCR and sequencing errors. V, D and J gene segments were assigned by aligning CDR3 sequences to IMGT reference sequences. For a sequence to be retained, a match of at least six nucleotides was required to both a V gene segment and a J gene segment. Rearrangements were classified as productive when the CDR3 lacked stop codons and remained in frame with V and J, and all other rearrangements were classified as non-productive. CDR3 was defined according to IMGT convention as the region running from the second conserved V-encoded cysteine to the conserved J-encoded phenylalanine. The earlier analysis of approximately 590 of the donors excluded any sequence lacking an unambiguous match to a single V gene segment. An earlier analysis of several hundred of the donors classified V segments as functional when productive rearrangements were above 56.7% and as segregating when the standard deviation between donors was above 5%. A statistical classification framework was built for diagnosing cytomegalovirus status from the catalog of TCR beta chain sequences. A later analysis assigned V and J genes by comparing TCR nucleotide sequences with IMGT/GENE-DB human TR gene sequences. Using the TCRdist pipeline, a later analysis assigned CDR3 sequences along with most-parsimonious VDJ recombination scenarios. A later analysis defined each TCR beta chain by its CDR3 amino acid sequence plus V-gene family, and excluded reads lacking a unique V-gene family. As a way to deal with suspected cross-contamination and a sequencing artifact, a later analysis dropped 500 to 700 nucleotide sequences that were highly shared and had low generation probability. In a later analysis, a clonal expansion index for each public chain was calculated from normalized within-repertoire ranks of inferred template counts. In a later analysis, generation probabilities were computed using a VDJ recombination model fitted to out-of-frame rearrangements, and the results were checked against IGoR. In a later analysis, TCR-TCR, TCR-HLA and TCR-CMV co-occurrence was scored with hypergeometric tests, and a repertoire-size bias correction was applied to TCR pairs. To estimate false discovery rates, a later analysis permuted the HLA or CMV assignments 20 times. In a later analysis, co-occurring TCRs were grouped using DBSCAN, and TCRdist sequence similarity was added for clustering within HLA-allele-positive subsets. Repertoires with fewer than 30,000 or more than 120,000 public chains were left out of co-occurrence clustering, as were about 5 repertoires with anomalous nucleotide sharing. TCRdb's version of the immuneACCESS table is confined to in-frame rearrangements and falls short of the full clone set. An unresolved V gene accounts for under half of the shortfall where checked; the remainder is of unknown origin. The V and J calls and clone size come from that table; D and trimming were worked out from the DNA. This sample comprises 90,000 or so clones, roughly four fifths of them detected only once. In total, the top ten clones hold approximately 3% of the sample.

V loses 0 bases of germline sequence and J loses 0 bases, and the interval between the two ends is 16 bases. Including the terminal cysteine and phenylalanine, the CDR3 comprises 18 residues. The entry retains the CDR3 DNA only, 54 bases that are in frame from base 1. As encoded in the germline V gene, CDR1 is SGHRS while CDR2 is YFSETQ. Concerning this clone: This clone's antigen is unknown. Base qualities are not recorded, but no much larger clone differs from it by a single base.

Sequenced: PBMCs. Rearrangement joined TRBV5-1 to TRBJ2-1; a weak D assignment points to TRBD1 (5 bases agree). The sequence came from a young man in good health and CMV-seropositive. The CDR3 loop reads CASSLEGPPLSSYNEQFF. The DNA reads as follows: TGCGCCAGCAGCTTGGAGGGGCCTCCGCTAAGCTCCTACAATGAGCAGTTCTTC.